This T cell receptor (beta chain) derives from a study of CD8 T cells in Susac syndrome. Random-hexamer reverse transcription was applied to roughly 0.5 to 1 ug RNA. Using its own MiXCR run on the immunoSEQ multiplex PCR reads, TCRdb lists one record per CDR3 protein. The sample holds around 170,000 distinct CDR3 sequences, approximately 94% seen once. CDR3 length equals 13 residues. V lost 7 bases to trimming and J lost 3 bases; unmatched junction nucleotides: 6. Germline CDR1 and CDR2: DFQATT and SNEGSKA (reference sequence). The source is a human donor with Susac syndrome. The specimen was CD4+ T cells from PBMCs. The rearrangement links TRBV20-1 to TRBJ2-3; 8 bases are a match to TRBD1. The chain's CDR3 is CSVGQVGTDTQYF. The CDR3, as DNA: TGCAGTGTGGGACAGGTGGGAACAGATACGCAGTATTTT.